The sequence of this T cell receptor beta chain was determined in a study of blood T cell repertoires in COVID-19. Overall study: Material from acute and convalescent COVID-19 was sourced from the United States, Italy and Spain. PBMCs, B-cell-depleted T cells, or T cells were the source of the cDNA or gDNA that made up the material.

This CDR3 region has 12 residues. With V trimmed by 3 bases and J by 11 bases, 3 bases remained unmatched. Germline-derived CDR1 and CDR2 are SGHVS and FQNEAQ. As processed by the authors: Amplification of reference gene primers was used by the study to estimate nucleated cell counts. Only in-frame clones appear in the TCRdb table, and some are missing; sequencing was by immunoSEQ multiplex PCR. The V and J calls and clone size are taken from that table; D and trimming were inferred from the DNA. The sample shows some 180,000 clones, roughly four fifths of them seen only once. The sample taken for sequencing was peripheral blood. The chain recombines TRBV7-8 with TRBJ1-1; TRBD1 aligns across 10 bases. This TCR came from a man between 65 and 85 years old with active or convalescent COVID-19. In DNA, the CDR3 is TGTGCCAGCAGCTTCGGGGACAGGGGCGCTTTCTTT. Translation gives CASSFGDRGAFF.